This TCR beta chain is from a study of breast tumors, draining lymph nodes, adjacent tissues. The lymph nodes were axillary draining lymph nodes from breast cancer patients. As to this clonotype: This is likely a read error, given that the CDR3 carries no conserved phenylalanine or tryptophan at its end. The DNA is omitted, as the CDR3 cannot be located on it reliably, and the CDR3 follows TCRdb's listing.

TCRdb recomputed calls from the multiplex PCR reads with MiXCR, one row per CDR3 protein. The table lists 180,000 or so distinct CDR3 sequences, approximately 31% of them singletons, with 4% to 5.5% in the top ten. Germline CDR1 and CDR2: SGHTA and FQGNSA. Counting both end residues, the CDR3 totals 8 amino acids. This sequence joins TRBV7-2 and TRBJ2-6; no check of the table's D call, TRBD2, against the DNA was made. The receptor was isolated from a female donor with breast cancer. Some clones in this sample may be carry-over from other donors' samples. The sequencing sample was made of axillary lymph node tissue. This CDR3 is CASSWTSG.